These 7 T cell receptor beta chains were sequenced from one sample in a study of post-analysis software for immune sequencing data. Unique molecular identifiers were carried by the TCR beta cDNA libraries. Via MiXCR, TCRdb re-called the PCR reads, giving one row per CDR3 protein. This table holds under 200,000 distinct CDR3 sequences, about 34% found once. Sequences were derived from blood, sampled after autologous hematopoietic stem cell transplantation. Every receptor here comes from a girl between 5 and 17 years old with multiple sclerosis.

This clonotype occurred once. Germline is not matched at one junction end, which may reflect a read error. The rearrangement links TRBV4-2 to TRBJ2-1, with a possible D match to TRBD1 (7 bases). The germline V gene encodes CDR1 LGHNA and CDR2 YNFKEQ. The CDR3 has 18 amino acids. This chain's CDR3 is CASSQDLSGDSSYNGQFF. The CDR3 DNA is TGTGCCAGCAGCCAAGATCTATCGGGGGACAGCTCCTACAATGGGCAGTTCTTC.

The chain links TRBV5-1 to TRBJ2-3; TRBD2 agrees at 15 bases. This CDR3 spans 17 amino acids. Germline loops: CDR1 SGHRS, CDR2 YFSETQ. V lost 3 bases, J lost 7 bases, and 9 bases stayed unmatched. CDR3 in amino acids: CASSWGLAGGPSHTQYF. The CDR3 DNA is TGCGCCAGCAGCTGGGGACTAGCGGGAGGCCCATCACATACGCAGTATTTT.

The J gene is TRBJ2-3, the V gene TRBV7-9, with D uncertain. The germline V gene encodes CDR1 SEHNR and CDR2 FQNEAQ (reference sequence). The CDR3 totals 16 residues. V lost 4 bases to trimming and J lost 0 bases, with 14 bases between them. The CDR3 loop is CASSSISSPSTDTQYF. CDR3 in DNA: TGTGCCAGCAGCTCGATTTCCAGTCCTAGCACAGATACGCAGTATTTT.

The rearrangement joins TRBV3-1 to TRBJ1-2; unclear D gene. Trimming cost V 1 base and J 3 bases, with 6 bases left between them. The CDR3 is 13 residues long. CDR1 is LGHDT and CDR2 is YNNKEL in the germline V gene (reference sequence). The CDR3 nucleotides are TGTGCCAGCAGCCAAGGGGAGGACTATGGCTACACCTTC. This codes for CASSQGEDYGYTF.

This clonotype occurred a few times. The chain links TRBV9 to TRBJ2-5; D perhaps matches TRBD2 (5 bases). Trimming left V 1 base short and J 10 bases short, with 17 bases between. The V gene's germline CDR1 is SGDLS and CDR2 YYNGEE. CDR3 length: 14 residues. This chain's CDR3 is CASSVSSAPRDQYF. Here the CDR3 DNA reads TGTGCCAGCAGCGTAAGTTCGGCGCCTCGGGACCAGTACTTC.

In this sample, this clonotype turned up once. CDR3 sequence: CSARDWAGEEKLFF. In nucleotides, the CDR3 is TGCAGTGCTAGAGATTGGGCAGGGGAGGAAAAACTGTTTTTT. V gene TRBV20-1 combines with J gene TRBJ1-4; D possibly corresponds to TRBD1 (6 bases). The CDR3 covers 14 residues. The germline V gene has CDR1 DFQATT and CDR2 SNEGSKA (reference sequence). V dropped 0 bases and J dropped 8 bases, with 13 bases sitting between them.

This clonotype was detected only a few times. This rearrangement joins TRBV30 to TRBJ2-1, with D perhaps matching TRBD2 (5 bases). Germline V gene sequence: CDR1 GTSNPN, CDR2 SVGIG (reference sequence). Deletions cut 3 bases from V and 6 bases from J, with 12 bases between. There are 13 residues in the CDR3. The CDR3 sequence: CAWSGRVFNEQFF. The CDR3 region has the DNA TGTGCCTGGAGCGGGCGGGTTTTCAATGAGCAGTTCTTC. Full variable domain (outside the CDR3, taken from reference TRBV30 and TRBJ2-1): SQTIHQWPATLVQPVGSPLSLECTVEGTSNPNLYWYRQAAGRGLQLLFYSVGIGQISSEVPQNLSASRPQDRQFILSSKKLLLSDSGFYLCAWSGRVFNEQFFGPGTRLTVL.